What follows are 14 T cell receptor beta chains derived from one specimen sequenced in a study of T cell changes during pregnancy in multiple sclerosis. Data came from immunoSEQ multiplex PCR; TCRdb stores just in-frame clones and leaves some out. Found here are tens of thousands of clones, 80% to 95% of them singletons; the top ten hold 2% to 2.5%. Sequencing was performed on peripheral blood, taken after pregnancy. The source is a female donor with multiple sclerosis, enrolled in a pregnancy study.

The chain has TRBV6-1 and TRBJ1-1, with D possibly being TRBD1 (5 bases). The CDR3 covers 14 residues. Trimming pared 6 bases from V and 0 bases from J, leaving 11 bases between. The germline CDR1 and CDR2 sequences are MNHNS and SASEGT. The CDR3 nucleotides are TGTGCCAGCAGCCTACAGGACCTGAACACTGAAGCTTTCTTT. This encodes CASSLQDLNTEAFF.

The chain uses TRBV29-1 and TRBJ2-1; TRBD2 matches at 11 bases. The trim removed 4 bases at V and 5 bases at J, leaving 4 bases unmatched. Germline lookup yields CDR1 SQVTM and CDR2 ANQGSEA. The CDR3 length is 14 residues. CDR3 in DNA: TGCAGCGTTGTAGCGGGAGGGCCTAACAATGAGCAGTTCTTC. Translation gives CSVVAGGPNNEQFF.

The V and J genes are TRBV5-1 and TRBJ2-7; 13 bases fit TRBD2. V lost 6 bases, J lost 5 bases, and 5 bases stayed unmatched. This CDR3 has 14 residues. Per the germline V gene, CDR1 is SGHRS and CDR2 is YFSETQ. The CDR3 here is CASTRTSGSNEQYF. The CDR3 nucleotides read TGCGCCAGCACCCGGACTAGCGGGAGCAACGAGCAGTACTTC.

V gene TRBV7-8 combines with J gene TRBJ2-7, with D perhaps matching TRBD2 (5 bases). Germline CDR1 is SGHVS and CDR2 is FQNEAQ. V lost 4 bases and J 3 bases, leaving 13 bases between the germline ends. The CDR3 length is 14 residues. As DNA, the CDR3 is TGTGCCAGCAGCTACCCGGGATTTTTCTACGAGCAGTACTTC. It translates to CASSYPGFFYEQYF.

The chain joins TRBV7-3 to TRBJ1-2; 8 positions agree with TRBD1. The CDR3 has 13 residues. The germline V gene encodes CDR1 SGHTA and CDR2 FQGTGA. V gave up 4 bases and J gave up 8 bases; unmatched junction bases: 6. DNA for the CDR3: TGTGCCAGCAGCTGGGCAGGGGGCGAGGGCTACACCTTC. It is translated as CASSWAGGEGYTF.

This chain joins TRBV12-5 and TRBJ1-1; D is undetermined. This CDR3 comprises 14 residues. With 2 bases removed from V and 7 bases from J, the gap between germline ends came to 14 bases. Germline loops: CDR1 LGHNT, CDR2 FRNRAP. The CDR3 bases are TGTGCTAGTGGTTTGATAGGCGGGGAGGTTGAAGCTTTCTTT. Translated: CASGLIGGEVEAFF.

This clone was counted once. This sequence joins TRBV7-8 and TRBJ1-3, with D unclear. The CDR3 is 14 residues long. Germline CDR1 reads SGHVS; CDR2 reads FQNEAQ. V shed 3 bases and J shed 4 bases, with 10 bases lying between them. In nucleotides, the CDR3 is TGTGCCAGCAGCTTTCCAGGTTCAGGAAACACCATATATTTT. It is translated as CASSFPGSGNTIYF.

The chain recombines TRBV5-1 with TRBJ1-1, with D unclear. Trimming cost V 0 bases and J 2 bases, with 8 bases left between them. The germline V gene has CDR1 SGHRS and CDR2 YFSETQ. This CDR3 has 14 residues. DNA of the CDR3: TGCGCCAGCAGCTTGGCCCCGAGTAACACTGAAGCTTTCTTT. Translated, it gives CASSLAPSNTEAFF. Drawing the rest from reference TRBV5-1 and TRBJ1-1, the complete variable domain is KAGVTQTPRYLIKTRGQQVTLSCSPISGHRSVSWYQQTPGQGLQFLFEYFSETQRNKGNFPGRFSGRQFSNSRSEMNVSTLELGDSALYLCASSLAPSNTEAFFGQGTRLTVV.

The V call is TRBV6-1, the J call TRBJ1-2; D gene uncertain. Germline CDR1 MNHNS, CDR2 SASEGT. The CDR3 runs to 12 residues. The ends were cut back, 0 bases at V and 11 bases at J, with 10 bases in the middle. CDR3 coding DNA: TGTGCCAGCAGTGAAGCCGAGAGGCAGTACACCTTC. It yields the protein CASSEAERQYTF.

The chain links TRBV27 to TRBJ1-1; D is undetermined. This CDR3 has 13 residues. Trimming cost V 6 bases and J 3 bases, with 11 bases left between them. Per the germline V gene, CDR1 is MNHEY and CDR2 is SMNVEV (reference sequence). CDR3 in DNA: TGTGCCAGCAGCAGAAACATGGACACTGAAGCTTTCTTT. Protein product: CASSRNMDTEAFF.

This clone was counted between two and nine times. This chain connects TRBV9 to TRBJ1-1; D is possibly TRBD1 (5 bases). CDR3 length: 13 residues. V gave up 6 bases and J gave up 11 bases, with 20 bases separating them. Per germline, CDR1 SGDLS and CDR2 YYNGEE. CDR3 bases: TGTGCCAGCACCCTGGGGACTCAGGGCGACGCTTTCTTT. It translates to CASTLGTQGDAFF.

The chain links TRBV6-5 to TRBJ2-7, with D possibly being TRBD2 (5 bases). The CDR3 is 14 amino acids. Per the germline V gene, CDR1 is MNHEY and CDR2 is SVGAGI. V was pared by 0 bases and J by 4 bases, with 10 bases between. The DNA of the CDR3 is TGTGCCAGCAGTTACTCGACTACTGGGTACGAGCAGTACTTC. Translating gives CASSYSTTGYEQYF.

This chain's CDR3 is CASSRLASGGRTDTQYF. For the CDR3, the DNA is TGTGCCAGCAGTCGACTCGCGTCGGGAGGGCGCACAGATACGCAGTATTTT. This chain joins TRBV11-1 and TRBJ2-3; TRBD2 matches 8 bases. Trimming at V came to 6 bases and at J to 1 base, leaving 12 bases not matched to a gene. Germline V CDR1 and CDR2: SGHAT, FQDESV (reference sequence). The CDR3 loop spans 17 amino acids.

The table lists this clone with a count of one. The gene calls are TRBV18 and TRBJ1-1, with TRBD1 matching over 9 bases. Germline CDR1 reads KGHSH; CDR2 reads LQKENI. The CDR3 contains 16 residues. The V and J ends lost 2 bases and 6 bases, in that order; junction bases with no gene match: 10. The CDR3 DNA sequence: TGTGCCAGCTCACCAGTTACAGGGGGCTCTCTGTCTGAAGCTTTCTTT. As protein: CASSPVTGGSLSEAFF.